This T cell receptor (beta chain) was recorded in a study of blood T cell repertoires in COVID-19 (dated by TCRdb to between 2020 and 2021). About the study as a whole: The collaborator samples originated in the United States, Italy and Spain and spanned the acute and convalescent phases of COVID-19. A freely available public database, intended as a resource for researchers studying the immune response to SARS-CoV-2, is where the repertoires were released. A de-identified subject ID, COVID-19 status, age in years and sex were almost always included in the sample metadata. Deeply sampled blood TCRbeta repertoires from subjects exposed to, actively infected with, or recovered from COVID-19 were included in the dataset. The prospective study material was composed of cDNA or gDNA derived from T cells, B-cell-depleted T cells, or PBMCs. Samples were obtained from the ongoing ImmuneRACE study (first 160 participants) and from 1,254 subjects provided by 6 global collaborators. Where available, HLA class I and class II types were obtained from metadata supplied by the sample provider rather than from assay-based typing. Summary of the overall study and its limitations: Clinical and demographic metadata were provided uncurated, with the amount varying by source and participant.

Whole blood was collected in K2EDTA tubes by collaborating institutions according to the institutions' own protocols. Collaborator samples were shipped for TCRbeta analysis as frozen whole blood, isolated PBMCs, or DNA extracted from either sample type. TCRbeta CDR3 regions were amplified from genomic DNA by means of the immunoSEQ Assay, a bias-controlled multiplex PCR. Regarding the original processing steps: The number of nucleated cells in each sample was estimated from the amplification of reference gene primers within the assay. To quantify the absolute abundance of each unique TCRbeta CDR3 rearrangement, sequence reads were collapsed and filtered. Productive Simpson clonality was computed per sample as the square root of Simpson's diversity index over productive rearrangements. TCRdb took over this immuneACCESS table, retaining in-frame rearrangements with V and J assigned. Such tables are incomplete; in checked studies, under half of the missing clones stem from an unresolved V gene, and the remainder is unexplained. The V and J calls and clone size come from that table; D and trimming were worked out from the DNA. The sample table lists some 63,000 clones, approximately 85% of them with a count of one. The ten top clones hold around 18% of the sample.

The V and J ends are trimmed by 4 bases and 10 bases, leaving 17 bases between them. The CDR3 runs 15 residues from the cysteine to the phenylalanine. The only DNA kept is the CDR3, 45 bases in frame from the first base. Sequences MGHDK (CDR1) and SYGVNS (CDR2) are obtained from the germline V gene. Notes on this clone: What this receptor recognizes is not known. No per-base quality is available; no much larger clone lies one base away.

Input material: peripheral blood. This receptor chain uses TRBV25-1 and TRBJ1-6; the D segment cannot be called with confidence. This TCR derives from a human donor in a cohort sampled during active COVID-19. Read as DNA, the sequence is TGTGCCAGCAGTGCCTCAAGAGGGCGTTGGTCACCCCTCCACTTT. Protein translation: CASSASRGRWSPLHF.